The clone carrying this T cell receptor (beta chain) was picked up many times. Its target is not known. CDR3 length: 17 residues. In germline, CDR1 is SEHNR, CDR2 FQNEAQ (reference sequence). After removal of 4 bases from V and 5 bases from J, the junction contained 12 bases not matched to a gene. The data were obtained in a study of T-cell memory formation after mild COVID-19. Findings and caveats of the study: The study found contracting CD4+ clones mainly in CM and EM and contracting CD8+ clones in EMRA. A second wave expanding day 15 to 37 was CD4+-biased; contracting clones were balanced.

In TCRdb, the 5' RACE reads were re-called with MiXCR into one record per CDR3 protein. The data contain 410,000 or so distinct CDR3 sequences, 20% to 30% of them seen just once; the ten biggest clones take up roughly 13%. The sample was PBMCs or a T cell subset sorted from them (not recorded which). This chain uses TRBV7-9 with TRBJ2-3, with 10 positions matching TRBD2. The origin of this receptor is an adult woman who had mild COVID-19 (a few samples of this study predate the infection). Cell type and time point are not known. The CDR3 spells CASSSSTRRLAGDTQYF. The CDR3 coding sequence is TGTGCCAGCAGCTCATCCACAAGGCGACTAGCGGGAGATACGCAGTATTTT.